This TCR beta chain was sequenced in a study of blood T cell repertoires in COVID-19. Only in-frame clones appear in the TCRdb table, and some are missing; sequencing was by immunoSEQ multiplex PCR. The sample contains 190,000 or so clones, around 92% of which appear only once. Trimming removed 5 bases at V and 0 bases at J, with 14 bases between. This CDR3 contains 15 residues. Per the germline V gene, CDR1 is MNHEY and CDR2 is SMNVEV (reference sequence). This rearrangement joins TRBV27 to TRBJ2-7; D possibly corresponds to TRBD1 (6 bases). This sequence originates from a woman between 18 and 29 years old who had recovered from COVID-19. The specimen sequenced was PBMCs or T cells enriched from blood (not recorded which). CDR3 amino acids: CASSLTGKSSYEQYF. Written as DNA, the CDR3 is TGTGCCAGCAGTCTCACAGGGAAGAGCTCCTACGAGCAGTACTTC.